The 4 T cell receptor beta chains below were found in one sample sequenced in a study of shared clonotypes between healthy human individuals. Produced via immunoSEQ multiplex PCR; TCRdb's table is partial and in-frame only. Here the sample spans around 500,000 clones, approximately 79% being singletons. Input material: PBMCs. Receptors originate from a woman aged 40 to 55 in good health. Some clones in this sample may be carry-over from other donors' samples.

This clone was counted between two and nine times. The genes are TRBV2 and TRBJ2-2, with TRBD1 matching over 8 bases. The germline V gene has CDR1 SNHLY and CDR2 FYNNEI. The J segment lost 1 base and the V segment lost 11 bases, leaving 6 bases of the junction unmatched. The CDR3 contains 14 residues. The CDR3 DNA is TGTGCCTGCCGGGACAGGATGAACACCGGGGAGCTGTTTTTT. As protein: CACRDRMNTGELFF.

The rearrangement uses TRBV9 and TRBJ2-1; D is possibly TRBD2 (5 bases). The V end lost 3 bases, the J end lost 10 bases, and 11 bases lay between the germline ends. Germline V gene data show CDR1 as SGDLS and CDR2 as YYNGEE. The CDR3 length is 12 residues. The chain's CDR3 is CASSAGSGEQFF. DNA of the CDR3: TGTGCCAGCAGCGCAGGTTCGGGAGAGCAGTTCTTC.

CDR3: CASSGQDYTEAFF. The CDR3 coding sequence is TGTGCCAGCAGCGGACAGGACTACACTGAAGCTTTCTTT. This chain joins TRBV27 and TRBJ1-1; 7 bases are shared with TRBD1. Germline V gene sequence: CDR1 MNHEY, CDR2 SMNVEV (reference sequence). This CDR3 contains 13 residues. With 6 bases clipped from V and 3 bases from J, the junction kept 4 bases outside the gene matches.

The rearrangement uses TRBV14 and TRBJ1-4; D is uncertain. The germline gives CDR1 SGHDN, CDR2 FVKESK. Trimming took 1 base from V and 0 from J, leaving 6 bases between them. The CDR3 is 15 residues long. CDR3 residues: CASSQGWTTNEKLFF. The CDR3 DNA is TGTGCCAGCAGCCAAGGGTGGACAACTAATGAAAAACTGTTTTTT.